These 5 T cell receptor beta chains were all obtained from the same sample, sequenced in a study of T cells in tuberculosis. Measured with immunoSEQ multiplex PCR; TCRdb has only the in-frame clones, and not every one. The sample consists of approximately 28,000 clones, more than 85% of them appearing once. The source material was PBMCs. These receptors were collected from a donor aged 10 to 29 with latent tuberculosis or without tuberculosis infection.

Only one count was recorded for this clone. The chain links TRBV5-1 to TRBJ1-5; tentatively, D is TRBD1 (6 bases). V was trimmed by 7 bases and J by 11 bases, leaving 13 bases between them. CDR1 is SGHRS, CDR2 YFSETQ, per germline. CDR3 length: 11 residues. For the CDR3, the DNA is TGCGCCAGCCCTCGGGAGGGGGCCCAGCATTTT. Translating it yields CASPREGAQHF.

The genes are TRBV5-5 and TRBJ2-4, with TRBD2 matching over 7 bases. The germline CDR1 and CDR2 sequences are SGHKS and YYEKEE (reference sequence). This CDR3 spans 16 amino acids. The J segment lost 1 base and the V segment lost 4 bases, leaving 8 bases of the junction unmatched. DNA of the CDR3: TGTGCCAGCAGCCCCATCCCCGGGGGGGCCAAAAACATTCAGTACTTC. Its protein product is CASSPIPGGAKNIQYF.

This chain links TRBV29-1 with TRBJ1-3; no definite D call. Germline CDR1 and CDR2: SQVTM and ANQGSEA. CDR3 length: 12 amino acids. The V end lost 3 bases, the J end lost 3 bases, and 6 bases lay between the germline ends. The CDR3 sequence is CSVDSGGNTIYF. The DNA of the CDR3 is TGCAGCGTTGACAGCGGTGGAAACACCATATATTTT.

This clone was detected once. A read error may produce the germline difference seen at one junction end. This chain links TRBV14 with TRBJ2-3, with 11 positions matching TRBD1. CDR1 and CDR2 (germline): SGHDN, FVKESK. This CDR3 spans 16 amino acids. CDR3 residues: CASRQGRTGGADTQYF. CDR3 bases: TGTGCCAGCAGACAAGGCAGGACAGGGGGCGCAGATACGCAGTATTTT.

The V and J genes are TRBV28 and TRBJ2-7, with TRBD1 matching 10 bases. Germline lookup yields CDR1 MDHEN and CDR2 SYDVKM. This CDR3 is built from 18 residues. The trim removed 4 bases at V and 9 bases at J, leaving 21 bases unmatched. DNA of the CDR3: TGTGCCAGCAGTTCCCAGGGGAGGACAGGGGGACCTACTGGGGGGCAGTACTTC. It yields the protein CASSSQGRTGGPTGGQYF. The full variable domain, completed using reference TRBV28 and TRBJ2-7, is DVKVTQSSRYLVKRTGEKVFLECVQDMDHENMFWYRQDPGLGLRLIYFSYDVKMKEKGDIPEGYSVSREKKERFSLILESASTNQTSMYLCASSSQGRTGGPTGGQYFGPGTRLTVT.